The clone carrying this T cell receptor beta chain was counted a single time. Its antigen is as yet unknown. The germline V gene has CDR1 SGHKS and CDR2 YYEKEE (reference sequence). Trimming cost V 4 bases and J 3 bases; bases outside gene matches: 4. This CDR3 contains 15 residues. This sample is drawn from a study of cytomegalovirus exposure and HLA in healthy donors. Findings and limits, study-wide: Analysis was carried out at a later point, and it linked a missense DCLRE1C variant to TCR beta V- and J-gene trimming. Most of the CMV-associated TCR beta chains (in a later analysis) appeared to be HLA-restricted.

With 60 Vbeta and 13 Jbeta primers, the PCR was carried out. Clones were sequenced by immunoSEQ multiplex PCR, and TCRdb holds only the in-frame ones, with some missing. In the table there are 200,000 or so clones, almost 80% of which are singletons. The TCR was taken from a male donor in good health and CMV-seronegative. Source material: PBMCs. The rearrangement joins TRBV5-5 to TRBJ2-3, with 11 nucleotides matching TRBD2. CDR3 DNA sequence: TGTGCCAGCAGCCTTAGCGGGAGGGGGACAGATACGCAGTATTTT. Translated: CASSLSGRGTDTQYF.